This T cell receptor (beta chain) was sequenced in a study of blood T cell repertoires in COVID-19 (TCRdb year 2020). For context, the study as a whole: Samples from collaborators originated in the United States, Italy and Spain and spanned both the acute and convalescent phases of COVID-19. Where available, HLA class I and class II types were obtained from metadata supplied by the sample provider rather than from assay-based typing. The sample metadata nearly always contained a de-identified subject ID, COVID-19 status, age in years and sex. Subjects who had been exposed to COVID-19, were actively infected with it, or had recovered from it provided the deeply sampled blood TCRbeta repertoires that made up the dataset. The repertoires were made available in a free public database intended to serve as a resource for research on the immune response to SARS-CoV-2. The samples were drawn from the first 160 participants of the ongoing ImmuneRACE study and from some 1,300 subjects provided by 6 global collaborators. The material from the prospective study consisted of cDNA or gDNA derived from T cells, B-cell-depleted T cells, or PBMCs. Overall study results and their limits: The amount of clinical and demographic metadata varied by source and participant and was provided uncurated.

About this clone itself: It has no known antigen specificity. Qualities for individual bases were not recorded, and no much larger clone is one base off.

Each collaborating institution followed its own protocols to collect whole blood in K2EDTA tubes. For TCRbeta analysis, collaborators shipped samples in one of three forms: frozen whole blood, isolated PBMCs, or DNA extracted from either of those sample types. The immunoSEQ Assay, a bias-controlled multiplex PCR, was used to amplify TCRbeta CDR3 regions from genomic DNA. As for the original processing: Within the assay, amplification of reference gene primers was used to estimate how many nucleated cells each sample contained. To quantify the absolute abundance of each unique TCRbeta CDR3 rearrangement, sequence reads were collapsed and filtered. Productive Simpson clonality was computed per sample as the square root of Simpson's diversity index over productive rearrangements. TCRdb holds this immuneACCESS table with in-frame rearrangements only. Some clones are missing; in checked studies, unresolved V genes explain under half, and the rest has no known cause. Clone size and the V and J calls come from that table; the DNA yielded D and trimming. The sample contains about 180,000 clones, approximately 86% of them found a single time. The ten largest make up 9.8% of the sample.

The sequenced sample was peripheral blood. The receptor's source is a woman older than 75 with acute or convalescent COVID-19.

The nucleotide sequence is TGCAGCGCCCGGGACAGCCGTGAAAAACTGTTTTTT. The resulting protein is CSARDSREKLFF. This receptor chain uses TRBV29-1 and TRBJ1-4, with 7 bases in between that match TRBD1. The germline V and J ends show losses of 7 bases and 7 bases respectively, and no gene match explains 6 bases of the junction. Counted from cysteine to phenylalanine, this CDR3 has 12 amino acids. The read is trimmed to its CDR3 DNA, 36 bases read in frame from base 1. The germline V gene sets CDR1 to SQVTM and CDR2 to ANQGSEA.